This TCR beta chain was recorded in a study of tumor-infiltrating lymphocytes in primary liver carcinoma. As for the study in general: Samples yielded about 3.5 to 7.5 million productive TCRbeta reads, similar across tissue types. General study findings and limits: The difference in top-250-clone fraction between tumors and blood was significant, favoring tumors (p = 0.039). Tumor-adjacent and tumor-blood pairs shared a smaller degree of overlap than tumor region pairs.

The V and J ends lost 3 bases and 3 bases respectively, with 15 bases between them. Germline V lookup: CDR1 SGHKS, CDR2 YYEKEE (reference sequence). The CDR3 runs to 15 residues. This clonotype was seen only a few times. Its antigen is unknown. The template, around 520 ng total RNA, yielded TCR beta cDNA made with a constant-region primer. Libraries for TCR beta were built through three nested multiplex PCR rounds, which together made up a slightly modified ARM-PCR procedure. TRBV1-TRBV30 forward primers paired with a C-beta reverse primer were used in the first two PCR rounds, which ran approximately 10 cycles each. MiXCR was run by TCRdb on the multiplex PCR reads, yielding one entry per CDR3 protein. The sample has hundreds of thousands of distinct CDR3 sequences; nearly 60% are singletons. RNA was extracted from whole blood without cell sorting, alongside germline DNA.

This TCR was recovered from a woman in her twenties or thirties with primary liver carcinoma and hepatitis B virus infection. The rearrangement joins TRBV5-5 to TRBJ1-2; D gene ambiguous. Sequencing input: peripheral blood. Written as DNA, the CDR3 is TGTGCCAGCAGCTGGCGCCAAGGCATTGACTATGGCTACACCTTC. It encodes CASSWRQGIDYGYTF.